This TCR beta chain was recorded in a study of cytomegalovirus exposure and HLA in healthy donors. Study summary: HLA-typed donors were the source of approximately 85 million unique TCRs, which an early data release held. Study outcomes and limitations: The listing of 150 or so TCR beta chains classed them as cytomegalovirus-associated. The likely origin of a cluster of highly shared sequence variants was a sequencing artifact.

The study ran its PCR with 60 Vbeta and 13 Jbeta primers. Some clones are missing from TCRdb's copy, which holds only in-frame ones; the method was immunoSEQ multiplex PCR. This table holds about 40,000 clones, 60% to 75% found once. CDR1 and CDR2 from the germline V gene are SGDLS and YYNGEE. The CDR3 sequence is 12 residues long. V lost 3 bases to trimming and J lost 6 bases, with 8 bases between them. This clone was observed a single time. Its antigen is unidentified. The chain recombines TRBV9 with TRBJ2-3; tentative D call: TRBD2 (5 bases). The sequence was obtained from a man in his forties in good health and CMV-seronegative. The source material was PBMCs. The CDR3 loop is CASSARGDTQYF. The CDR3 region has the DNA TGTGCCAGCAGCGCAAGAGGGGATACGCAGTATTTT.